This is a list of T cell receptor beta chains from one sample in a study of T cells in Graves' hyperthyroidism and ophthalmopathy. TCRdb re-called the multiplex PCR reads through MiXCR, storing one row per CDR3 protein. Of about 640,000 distinct CDR3 sequences in the sample, less than 25% are singletons; the top ten hold under 35%. The sequenced sample was blood. Receptor source: a man aged 30 to 45 with Graves' ophthalmopathy. CDR3s include the opening cysteine and the closing phenylalanine or tryptophan. A D gene is named only where the DNA matches it firmly. Only some rows state a clone size, as once, few, many or a class for expanded clones.

D	size	V	J	DNA	CDR3
-	few	TRBV5-1	TRBJ1-1	TGCGCCAGCAGCTTGCAGGGGTTGGGCACTGAAGCTTTCTTT	CASSLQGLGTEAFF
-	many	TRBV2	TRBJ1-1	TGTGCCAGCAGCGTCCTCGGGACAACGAACACTGAAGCTTTCTTT	CASSVLGTTNTEAFF
-	many	TRBV2	TRBJ2-3	TGTGCCAGCAGTGACGCGGGAGATACGCAGTATTTT	CASSDAGDTQYF
-	many	TRBV7-2	TRBJ1-1	TGTGCCAGCAGCTTAGGTATAGGGGCGAACACTGAAGCTTTCTTT	CASSLGIGANTEAFF
-	many	TRBV7-2	TRBJ2-7	TGTGCCAGCAGCCTCGACTGGGGCGCGGGCGAGCAGTACTTC	CASSLDWGAGEQYF
-	-	TRBV4-3	TRBJ2-3	TGCGCCAGCAGCAAGGGGGAGGGCACAGATACGCAGTATTTT	CASSKGEGTDTQYF
-	-	TRBV28	TRBJ2-5	TGTGCCAGCACCTGGGGCAGGGGAAGGCAAGAGACCCAGTACTTC	CASTWGRGRQETQYF
-	-	TRBV10-2	TRBJ1-4	TGCGCCAGCAGTGAGATGCAGGGAGATAATGAAAAACTGTTTTTT	CASSEMQGDNEKLFF
-	many	TRBV7-2	TRBJ1-1	TGTGCCAGCAGCTTAGTATCGGGGAAAGGGGACACTGAAGCTTTCTTT	CASSLVSGKGDTEAFF
TRBD1	few	TRBV2	TRBJ2-1	TGTGCCAGCAGTCGGGACAGGGTTAATGAGCAGTTCTTC	CASSRDRVNEQFF
-	many	TRBV28	TRBJ1-2	TGTGCCAGCAGTTTCGTATATGGCTACACCTTC	CASSFVYGYTF
-	few	TRBV2	TRBJ2-1	TGTGCCAGCAGTCCCGAGTCAAGCTCCTACAATGAGCAGTTCTTC	CASSPESSSYNEQFF
-	-	TRBV27	TRBJ2-2	TGTGCCAGCAGGGGGGGGGGCCTTTCGAACACCGGGGAGCTGTTTTTT	CASRGGGLSNTGELFF
-	-	TRBV28	TRBJ2-1	TGTGCCAGCAGTCCCTCTCGAGACTCCATCAAGGACAATGAGCAGTTCTTC	CASSPSRDSIKDNEQFF
-	-	TRBV6-1	TRBJ1-6	TGTGCCAGCAGTGAACAGGGAGGAAATTCACCCCTCCACTTT	CASSEQGGNSPLHF
TRBD2	-	TRBV11-2	TRBJ2-1	TGTGCCAGCAGCTTAGTTGCACTAGCGGGAGGTTACAATGAGCAGTTCTTC	CASSLVALAGGYNEQFF
TRBD1	many	TRBV28	TRBJ1-5	TGTGCCAGCAGTTTCCCCAGGGGGCCGGATCAGCCCCAGCATTTT	CASSFPRGPDQPQHF
TRBD1	many	TRBV28	TRBJ1-2	TGTGCCAGCAGTCCCCTCCTCAGGGGGCCTAGCTATGGCTACACCTTC	CASSPLLRGPSYGYTF
-	few	TRBV12-5	TRBJ2-1	TGTGCTAGTGGTTTGGGCGACAGTACTGAGCAGTTCTTC	CASGLGDSTEQFF
-	-	TRBV28	TRBJ2-3	TGTGCCAGCACCCCGGGGGGAGGGGGCCCAGATACGCAGTATTTT	CASTPGGGGPDTQYF
-	few	TRBV19	TRBJ1-1	TGTGCCAGTAGTATAAATTTGGACACTGAAGCTTTCTTT	CASSINLDTEAFF
-	many	TRBV5-1	TRBJ2-7	TGCGCCAGCAGCTGGCGACACTCCTACGAGCAGTACTTC	CASSWRHSYEQYF